This T cell receptor beta chain was retrieved from a study of CD8 T cells in ankylosing spondylitis. Study observations and caveats: There was a TCR beta motif, made of 7 or 8 highly homologous variants, that appeared characteristic of ankylosing spondylitis blood.

TCRdb re-called the 5' RACE reads through MiXCR, storing one row per CDR3 protein. The sample contains fewer than 250,000 distinct CDR3 sequences, more than 25% of which appear only once. A remark on this clonotype: The antigen is undetermined.

V shed 7 bases and J 5 bases; nucleotides not matched to a gene: 6. Germline lookup yields CDR1 SEHNR and CDR2 FQNEAQ (reference sequence). This CDR3 has 15 residues. Material: blood, either unsorted or a sorted T cell fraction (not recorded which). This rearrangement joins TRBV7-9 to TRBJ2-2, with TRBD2 identical over 11 bases. This sequence was found in a male donor with ankylosing spondylitis or in good health (not recorded which). CDR3 in amino acids: CASNELAGVTGELFF. For the CDR3, the DNA is TGTGCCAGCAATGAACTAGCGGGAGTTACCGGGGAGCTGTTTTTT.